This TCR beta chain was captured in a study of T cells in narcolepsy. Clones were read by immunoSEQ multiplex PCR, and TCRdb kept only the in-frame ones, dropping some. The sample yields about 30,000 clones, about four fifths seen once. Whole-study results and caveats: HCRT-specific and TRIB2-specific autoreactive clonotypes appeared among same-patient CSF and blood CD4+ clonotypes.

Comments on this clone: The antigen is not known.

The sample consisted of CD45RA- memory CD4+ T cells from PBMCs. The sequence was obtained from a human donor with narcolepsy.

CDR3 DNA: TGTGCCAGCCAAGAAGCTAACTATGGCTACACCTTC. Encoded protein: CASQEANYGYTF. The chain employs TRBV28 and TRBJ1-2; D remains ambiguous. V lost 8 bases, J lost 0 bases, and 7 bases lay in between. CDR3 length equals 12 residues. Germline V gene lookup returns CDR1 MDHEN and CDR2 SYDVKM.